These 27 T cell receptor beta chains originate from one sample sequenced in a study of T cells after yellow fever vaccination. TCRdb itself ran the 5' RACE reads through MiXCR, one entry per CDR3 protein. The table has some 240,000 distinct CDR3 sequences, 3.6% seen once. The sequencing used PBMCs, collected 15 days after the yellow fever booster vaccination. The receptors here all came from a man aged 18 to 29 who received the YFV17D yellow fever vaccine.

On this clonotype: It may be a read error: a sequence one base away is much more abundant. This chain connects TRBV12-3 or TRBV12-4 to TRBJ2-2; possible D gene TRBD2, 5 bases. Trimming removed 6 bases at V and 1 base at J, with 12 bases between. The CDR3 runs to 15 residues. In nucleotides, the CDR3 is TGTGCCAGCAGGCATTTCGGGGAGAACACCGGGGAGCTGTTTTTT. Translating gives CASRHFGENTGELFF.

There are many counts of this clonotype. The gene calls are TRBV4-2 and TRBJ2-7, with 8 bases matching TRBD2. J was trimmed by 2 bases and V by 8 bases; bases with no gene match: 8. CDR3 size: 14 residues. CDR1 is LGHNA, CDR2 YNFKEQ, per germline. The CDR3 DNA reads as TGTGCCAGCGCCCCGGGACTAGGTACCTACGAGCAGTACTTC. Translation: CASAPGLGTYEQYF.

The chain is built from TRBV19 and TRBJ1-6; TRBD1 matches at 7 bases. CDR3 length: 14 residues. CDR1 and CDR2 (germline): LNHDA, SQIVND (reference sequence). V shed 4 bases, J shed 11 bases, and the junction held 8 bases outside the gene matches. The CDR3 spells CASSTQGERTPLHF. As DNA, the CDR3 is TGTGCCAGTAGTACCCAGGGGGAGAGGACACCCCTCCACTTT.

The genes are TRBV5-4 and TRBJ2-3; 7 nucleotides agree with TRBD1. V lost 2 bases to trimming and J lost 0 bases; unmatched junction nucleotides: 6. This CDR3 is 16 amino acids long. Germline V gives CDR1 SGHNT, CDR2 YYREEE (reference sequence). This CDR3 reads CASSLPGTDSTDTQYF. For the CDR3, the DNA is TGTGCCAGCAGCTTACCCGGGACAGACAGCACAGATACGCAGTATTTT.

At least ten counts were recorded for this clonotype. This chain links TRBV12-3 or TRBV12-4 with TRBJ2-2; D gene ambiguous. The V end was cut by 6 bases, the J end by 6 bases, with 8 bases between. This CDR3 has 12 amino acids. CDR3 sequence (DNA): TGTGCCAGCAGGCCAACACCCGGGGAGCTGTTTTTT. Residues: CASRPTPGELFF.

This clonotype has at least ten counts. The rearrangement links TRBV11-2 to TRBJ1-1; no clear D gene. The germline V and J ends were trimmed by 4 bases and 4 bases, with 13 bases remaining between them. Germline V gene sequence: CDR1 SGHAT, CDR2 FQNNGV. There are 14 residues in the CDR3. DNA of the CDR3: TGTGCCAGCAGCTCAGCGGTCCATGGCACTGAAGCTTTCTTT. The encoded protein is CASSSAVHGTEAFF.

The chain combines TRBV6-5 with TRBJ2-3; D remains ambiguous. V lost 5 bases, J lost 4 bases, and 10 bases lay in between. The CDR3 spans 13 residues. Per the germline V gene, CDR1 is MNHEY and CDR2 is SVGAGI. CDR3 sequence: CASSIGRADTQYF. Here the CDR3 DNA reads TGTGCCAGCAGTATAGGACGAGCAGATACGCAGTATTTT.

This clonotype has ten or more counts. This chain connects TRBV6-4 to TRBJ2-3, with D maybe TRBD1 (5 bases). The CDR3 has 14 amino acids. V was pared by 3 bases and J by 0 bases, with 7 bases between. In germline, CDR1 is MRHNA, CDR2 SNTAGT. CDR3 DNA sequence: TGTGCCAGCAGTGAGGGGCGGAGCACAGATACGCAGTATTTT. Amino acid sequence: CASSEGRSTDTQYF.

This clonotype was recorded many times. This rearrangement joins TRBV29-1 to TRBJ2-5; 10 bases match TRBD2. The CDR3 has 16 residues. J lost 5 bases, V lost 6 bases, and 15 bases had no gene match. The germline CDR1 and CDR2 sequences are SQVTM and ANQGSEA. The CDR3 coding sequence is TGCAGCGTCGCTGGAATAGCGGGGGGCACTTCGGAGACCCAGTACTTC. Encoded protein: CSVAGIAGGTSETQYF.

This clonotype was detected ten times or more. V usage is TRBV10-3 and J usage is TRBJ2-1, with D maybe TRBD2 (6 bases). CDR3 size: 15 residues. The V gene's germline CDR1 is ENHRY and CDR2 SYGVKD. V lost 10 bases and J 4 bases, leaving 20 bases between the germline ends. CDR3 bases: TGTGCCACCACTGGGCGGGAAGGTCGGTACAATGAGCAGTTCTTC. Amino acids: CATTGREGRYNEQFF.

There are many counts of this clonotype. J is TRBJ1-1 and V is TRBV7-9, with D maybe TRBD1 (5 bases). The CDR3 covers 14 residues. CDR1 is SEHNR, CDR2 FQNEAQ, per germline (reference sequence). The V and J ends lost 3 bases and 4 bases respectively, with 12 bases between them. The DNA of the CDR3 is TGTGCCAGCAGCTTTGCAGGTCAGGGCACTGAAGCTTTCTTT. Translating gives CASSFAGQGTEAFF.

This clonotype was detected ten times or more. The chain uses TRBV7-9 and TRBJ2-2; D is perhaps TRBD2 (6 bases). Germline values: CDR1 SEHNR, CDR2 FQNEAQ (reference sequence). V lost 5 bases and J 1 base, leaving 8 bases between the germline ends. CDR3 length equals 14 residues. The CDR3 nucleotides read TGTGCCAGCAGCCCGGGGGTGAACACCGGGGAGCTGTTTTTT. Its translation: CASSPGVNTGELFF.

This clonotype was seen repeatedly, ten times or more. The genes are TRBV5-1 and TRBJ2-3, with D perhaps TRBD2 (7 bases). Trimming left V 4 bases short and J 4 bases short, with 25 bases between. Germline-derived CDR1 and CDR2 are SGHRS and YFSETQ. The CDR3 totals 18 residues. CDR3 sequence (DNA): TGCGCCAGCAGCCTTGCCGGCCGATCTAGAGGGGGGGCAGATACGCAGTATTTT. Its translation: CASSLAGRSRGGADTQYF.

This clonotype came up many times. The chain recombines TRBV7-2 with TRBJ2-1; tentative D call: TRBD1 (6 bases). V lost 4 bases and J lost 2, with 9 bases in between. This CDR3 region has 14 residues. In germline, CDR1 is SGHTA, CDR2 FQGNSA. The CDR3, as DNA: TGTGCCAGCAGCTCAGGGGATCCCTACAATGAGCAGTTCTTC. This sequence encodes CASSSGDPYNEQFF.

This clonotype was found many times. CDR3 sequence reads: CASSLASGGIYEQFF. The CDR3 DNA follows: TGCGCCAGCAGCTTGGCTAGCGGGGGGATATATGAGCAGTTCTTC. The chain is built from TRBV5-1 and TRBJ2-1; TRBD2 aligns across 11 bases. Losses at the gene ends were 0 bases for V and 8 bases for J; bases not matched to a gene: 4. Germline loops: CDR1 SGHRS, CDR2 YFSETQ. The CDR3 is 15 residues long.

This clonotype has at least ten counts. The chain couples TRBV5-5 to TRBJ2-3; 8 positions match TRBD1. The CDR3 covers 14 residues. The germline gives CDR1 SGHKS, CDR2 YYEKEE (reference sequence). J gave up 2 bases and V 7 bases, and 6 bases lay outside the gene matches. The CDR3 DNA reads TGTGCCAGCGCGAGACAGGGGTCCACAGATACGCAGTATTTT. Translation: CASARQGSTDTQYF.

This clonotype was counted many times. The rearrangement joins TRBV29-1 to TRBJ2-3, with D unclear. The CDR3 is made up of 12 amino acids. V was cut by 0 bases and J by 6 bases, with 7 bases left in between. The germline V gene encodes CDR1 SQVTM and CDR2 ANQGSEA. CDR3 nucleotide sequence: TGCAGCGTTGAAGATCAGATGGATACGCAGTATTTT. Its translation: CSVEDQMDTQYF.

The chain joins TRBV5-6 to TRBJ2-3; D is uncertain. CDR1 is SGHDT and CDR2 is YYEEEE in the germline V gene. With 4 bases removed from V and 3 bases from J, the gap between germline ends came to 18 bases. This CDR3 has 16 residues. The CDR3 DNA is TGTGCCAGCAGCCCTGACCTTACAAAAGCGACAGATACGCAGTATTTT. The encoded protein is CASSPDLTKATDTQYF.

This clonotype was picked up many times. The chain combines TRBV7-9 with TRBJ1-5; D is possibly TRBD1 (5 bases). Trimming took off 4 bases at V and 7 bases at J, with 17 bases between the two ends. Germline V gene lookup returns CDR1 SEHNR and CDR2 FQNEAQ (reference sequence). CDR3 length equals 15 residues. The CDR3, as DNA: TGTGCCAGCAGCTCGTCCGGGACCCCTAACCAGCCCCAGCATTTT. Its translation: CASSSSGTPNQPQHF.

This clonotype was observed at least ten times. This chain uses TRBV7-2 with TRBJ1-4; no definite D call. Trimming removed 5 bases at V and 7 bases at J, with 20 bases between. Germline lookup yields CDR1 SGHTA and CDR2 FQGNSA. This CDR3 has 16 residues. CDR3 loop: CASSLFGRSGGEKLFF. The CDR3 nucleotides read TGTGCCAGCAGCCTATTTGGAAGGTCCGGAGGTGAAAAACTGTTTTTT.

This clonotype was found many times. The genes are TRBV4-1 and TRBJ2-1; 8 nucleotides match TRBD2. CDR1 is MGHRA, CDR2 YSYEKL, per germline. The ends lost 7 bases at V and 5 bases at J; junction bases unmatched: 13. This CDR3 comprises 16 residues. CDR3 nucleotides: TGCGCCAGCAACAATCCGGCGGGGGGCCGGGACAATGAGCAGTTCTTC. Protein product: CASNNPAGGRDNEQFF.

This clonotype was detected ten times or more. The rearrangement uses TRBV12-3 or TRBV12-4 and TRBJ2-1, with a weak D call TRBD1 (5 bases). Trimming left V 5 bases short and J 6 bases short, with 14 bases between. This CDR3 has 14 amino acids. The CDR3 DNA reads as TGTGCCAGCAGTCCCAGGGTGAAGGGCAATGAGCAGTTCTTC. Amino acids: CASSPRVKGNEQFF.

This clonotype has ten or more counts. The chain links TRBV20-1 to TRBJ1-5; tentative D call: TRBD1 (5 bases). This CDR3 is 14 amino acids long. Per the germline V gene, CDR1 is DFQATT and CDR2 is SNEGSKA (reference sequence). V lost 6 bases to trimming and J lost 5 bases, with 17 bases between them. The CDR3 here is CSANNRDPHQPQHF. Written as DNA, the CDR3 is TGCAGTGCGAATAACCGGGACCCGCATCAGCCCCAGCATTTT.

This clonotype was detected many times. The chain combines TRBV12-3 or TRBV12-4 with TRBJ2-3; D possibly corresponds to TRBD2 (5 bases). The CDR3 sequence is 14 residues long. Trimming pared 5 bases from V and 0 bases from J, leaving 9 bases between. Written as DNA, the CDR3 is TGTGCCAGCAGTCCCGGGGTGAGCACAGATACGCAGTATTTT. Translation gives CASSPGVSTDTQYF.

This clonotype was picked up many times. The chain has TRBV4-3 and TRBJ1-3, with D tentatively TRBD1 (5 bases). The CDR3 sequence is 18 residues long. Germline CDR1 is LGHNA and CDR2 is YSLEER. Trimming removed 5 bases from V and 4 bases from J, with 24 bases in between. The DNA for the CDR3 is TGCGCCAGCAGCAAGATACACTCGGGGGGATCGTACGGAAACACCATATATTTT. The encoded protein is CASSKIHSGGSYGNTIYF.

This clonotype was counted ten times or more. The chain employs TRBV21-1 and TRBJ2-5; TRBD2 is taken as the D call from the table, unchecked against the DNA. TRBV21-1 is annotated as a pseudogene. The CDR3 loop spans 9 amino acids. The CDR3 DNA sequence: TGTGCCAGCAGGAGGGACCAGTACTTC. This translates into CASRRDQYF.

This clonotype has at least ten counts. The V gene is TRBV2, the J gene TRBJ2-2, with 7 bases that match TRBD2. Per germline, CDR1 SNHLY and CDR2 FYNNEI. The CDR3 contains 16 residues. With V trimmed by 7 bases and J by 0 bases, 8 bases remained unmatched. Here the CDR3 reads CASNRAGNPNTGELFF. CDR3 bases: TGTGCCAGCAACCGAGCGGGGAACCCGAACACCGGGGAGCTGTTTTTT.